This TCR beta chain comes out of a study of blood T cell repertoires in COVID-19. About the research overall: Sites across the United States, Italy and Spain contributed samples from acute and convalescent COVID-19.

In the source study's methods: Estimated nucleated cell counts came from reference gene primer amplification. Generated by immunoSEQ multiplex PCR, the TCRdb table keeps only in-frame clones and is missing some. V and J calls and clone size are copied from that table; D and trimming were computed from the DNA. The repertoire holds 150,000 to 200,000 clones, with 85% as singletons. The V and J ends lost 4 bases and 3 bases respectively, with 10 bases between them. The CDR3 covers 13 residues. The germline CDR1 and CDR2 sequences are GTSNPN and SVGIG (reference sequence). The TCR was taken from a human donor with acute or convalescent COVID-19. The donor label of this sample is uncertain. The rearrangement links TRBV30 to TRBJ1-5; tentative D call: TRBD1 (6 bases). Sample: peripheral blood. The CDR3 sequence: CAWTRGSNQPQHF. In DNA, the CDR3 is TGTGCCTGGACCAGGGGCTCCAATCAGCCCCAGCATTTT.